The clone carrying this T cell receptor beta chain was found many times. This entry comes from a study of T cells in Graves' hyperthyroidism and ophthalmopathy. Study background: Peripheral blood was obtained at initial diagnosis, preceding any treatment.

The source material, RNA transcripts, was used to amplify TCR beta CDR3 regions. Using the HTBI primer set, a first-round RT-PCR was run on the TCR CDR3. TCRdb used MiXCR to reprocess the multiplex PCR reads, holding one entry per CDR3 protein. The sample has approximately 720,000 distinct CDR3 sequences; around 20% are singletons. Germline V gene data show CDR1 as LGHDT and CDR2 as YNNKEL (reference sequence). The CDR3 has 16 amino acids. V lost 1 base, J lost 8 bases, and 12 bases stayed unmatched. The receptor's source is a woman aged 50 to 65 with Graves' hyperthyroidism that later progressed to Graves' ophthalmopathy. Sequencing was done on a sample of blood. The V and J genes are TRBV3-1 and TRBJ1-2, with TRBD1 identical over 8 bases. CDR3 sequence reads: CASSQGPDRATKGYTF. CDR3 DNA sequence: TGTGCCAGCAGCCAAGGGCCGGACAGGGCCACCAAAGGCTACACCTTC.